This T cell receptor beta chain stems from a study of T cell repertoires in cytomegalovirus infection. As for the study in general: Public TCR beta signatures were indicative of both CMV infection and a matching HLA type.

The CDR3 length is 15 residues. V lost 4 bases and J lost 3; bases outside the gene matches: 8. Looked up from germline, CDR1 is SGHRS and CDR2 is YFSETQ. Each CDR3 protein is one row after TCRdb ran MiXCR on the reads. In the table there are about 300,000 distinct CDR3 sequences, about 9.2% of which are singletons. The chain uses TRBV5-1 and TRBJ1-2, with TRBD1 identical over 8 bases. This TCR derives from a human donor in good health (CMV status not recorded). Some clones in this sample may be carry-over from other donors' samples. The sample was PBMCs. CDR3 region: CASSLRTGSDYGYTF. CDR3 coding DNA: TGCGCCAGCAGCCTACGGACAGGGTCGGACTATGGCTACACCTTC. The whole variable domain, filled in from reference TRBV5-1 and TRBJ1-2, reads KAGVTQTPRYLIKTRGQQVTLSCSPISGHRSVSWYQQTPGQGLQFLFEYFSETQRNKGNFPGRFSGRQFSNSRSEMNVSTLELGDSALYLCASSLRTGSDYGYTFGSGTRLTVV.